The 20 T cell receptor beta chains below were found in one sample sequenced in a study of T-cell memory formation after mild COVID-19. TCRdb independently ran MiXCR on the 5' RACE reads; one entry per CDR3 protein. The sample includes fewer than 300,000 distinct CDR3 sequences, 16% of them seen just once. The sample comprised PBMCs or a T cell subset sorted from them (not recorded which). All receptors come from a man aged 18 to 30 who had mild COVID-19 (a few samples of this study predate the infection). Cell type and time point are not known.

This chain joins TRBV7-9 and TRBJ1-4, with a possible D match to TRBD1 (5 bases). The CDR3 is 13 residues long. Trimming left V 6 bases short and J 6 bases short, with 11 bases between. Germline CDR1 and CDR2: SEHNR and FQNEAQ (reference sequence). The DNA for the CDR3 is TGTGCCAGCAGATATGCGACAGATGAAAAACTGTTTTTT. It translates to CASRYATDEKLFF.

In this sample, this clonotype turned up many times. The V gene is TRBV5-1, the J gene TRBJ1-6, with D hard to call. Per the germline V gene, CDR1 is SGHRS and CDR2 is YFSETQ. The CDR3 is 14 residues long. Trimming pared 4 bases from V and 7 bases from J, leaving 12 bases between. CDR3 residues: CASSAVDANSPLHF. The CDR3 DNA is TGCGCCAGCAGCGCCGTAGACGCGAATTCACCCCTCCACTTT.

There are many counts of this clonotype. The CDR3 reads CSVEDLTGESYGYTF. CDR3 sequence (DNA): TGCAGCGTTGAAGATCTGACAGGGGAGAGCTATGGCTACACCTTC. J is TRBJ1-2 and V is TRBV29-1; 8 bases align to TRBD1. This CDR3 spans 15 amino acids. The V gene end was trimmed by 0 bases and the J gene end by 4 bases; junction bases not matched to a gene: 7. Germline V gene data show CDR1 as SQVTM and CDR2 as ANQGSEA.

This clonotype occurred many times. The J gene is TRBJ2-5, the V gene TRBV4-1; maybe TRBD1 (6 bases). Germline V CDR1 and CDR2: MGHRA, YSYEKL. Trimming cost V 1 base and J 5 bases, with 14 bases left between them. The length of the CDR3 is 15 residues. The CDR3: CASSQALVGGETQYF. In DNA form, the CDR3 reads TGCGCCAGCAGCCAAGCATTGGTAGGGGGTGAGACCCAGTACTTC.

The rearrangement uses TRBV4-1 and TRBJ2-1; 11 bases agree with TRBD2. The V gene's germline CDR1 is MGHRA and CDR2 YSYEKL. V shed 4 bases, J shed 10 bases, and the junction held 9 bases outside the gene matches. CDR3 length equals 15 residues. The CDR3 here is CASSLPLAGGGEQFF. The CDR3 DNA sequence: TGCGCCAGCAGCCTCCCGCTAGCGGGGGGAGGGGAGCAGTTCTTC.

This clonotype was picked up a small number of times. The chain couples TRBV9 to TRBJ2-3, with 13 bases that match TRBD2. Looked up from germline, CDR1 is SGDLS and CDR2 is YYNGEE. The V segment lost 4 bases and the J segment 6 bases; nucleotides outside the gene matches: 5. CDR3 length equals 15 residues. The CDR3 sequence: CASSMTSGGWDTQYF. DNA for the CDR3: TGTGCCAGCAGCATGACTAGCGGGGGGTGGGATACGCAGTATTTT.

There are a few counts of this clonotype. The genes are TRBV12-3 or TRBV12-4 and TRBJ1-4, with no clear D. V was cut by 8 bases and J by 4 bases, with 14 bases left in between. The CDR3 is 14 amino acids. The CDR3 reads CASRPQLINEKLFF. The CDR3 DNA sequence: TGTGCCAGCCGCCCACAGCTCATTAATGAAAAACTGTTTTTT.

The V gene is TRBV6-2 or TRBV6-3, the J gene TRBJ1-5; D uncertain. Germline V gene data show CDR1 as MNHEY and CDR2 as SVGEGT. V shed 3 bases and J shed 1 base, with 13 bases lying between them. CDR3 length: 16 amino acids. For the CDR3, the DNA is TGTGCCAGCAGTTATTTTCGGGATGGGAGCAATCAGCCCCAGCATTTT. Its translation: CASSYFRDGSNQPQHF.

The genes are TRBV4-3 and TRBJ1-2, with 7 bases lining up with TRBD1. The trim removed 4 bases at V and 2 bases at J, leaving 4 bases unmatched. This CDR3 is 14 amino acids long. The germline gives CDR1 LGHNA, CDR2 YSLEER. The CDR3 DNA is TGCGCCAGCAGCCTCCGGGACAGCAACTATGGCTACACCTTC. Amino acid sequence: CASSLRDSNYGYTF.

V usage is TRBV20-1 and J usage is TRBJ2-3; 8 bases are shared with TRBD2. Germline V gene data show CDR1 as DFQATT and CDR2 as SNEGSKA (reference sequence). J lost 0 bases, V lost 6 bases, and 11 bases had no gene match. This CDR3 comprises 16 residues. CDR3 bases: TGCAGTGCCCCCCTCGGGGGGGGTCTCAGCACAGATACGCAGTATTTT. It is translated as CSAPLGGGLSTDTQYF.

This chain connects TRBV2 to TRBJ2-5; D not certain. The germline V gene has CDR1 SNHLY and CDR2 FYNNEI. V was shortened by 8 bases and J by 5 bases, with 15 bases between the two germline ends. The CDR3 consists of 13 residues. Here the CDR3 DNA reads TGTGCCAGCCTCCCTCACACCAGGGAGACCCAGTACTTC. Protein product: CASLPHTRETQYF.

V and J are TRBV6-2 or TRBV6-3 and TRBJ2-7; TRBD2 agrees at 11 bases. The V gene's germline CDR1 is MNHEY and CDR2 SVGEGT. The length of the CDR3 is 13 residues. Losses at the gene ends were 6 bases for V and 6 bases for J; bases not matched to a gene: 4. CDR3: CASRGTSGLEQYF. The CDR3 DNA is TGTGCCAGCAGGGGGACTAGCGGTCTCGAGCAGTACTTC.

This clonotype was detected a few times. The chain couples TRBV6-5 to TRBJ2-3; D is possibly TRBD2 (7 bases). This CDR3 has 15 residues. Per germline, CDR1 MNHEY and CDR2 SVGAGI. The V end lost 0 bases, the J end lost 4 bases, and 11 bases lay between the germline ends. Written as DNA, the CDR3 is TGTGCCAGCAGTTACTCACGGGGGGCCTCAGATACGCAGTATTTT. Residues: CASSYSRGASDTQYF.

The CDR3 region is CASSVGPDSYEQYF. The CDR3 DNA is TGTGCCAGCAGCGTAGGCCCCGACAGCTACGAGCAGTACTTC. This chain joins TRBV9 and TRBJ2-7; tentative D call: TRBD1 (5 bases). The V and J ends lost 0 bases and 3 bases respectively, with 10 bases between them. The CDR3 is made up of 14 amino acids. Per germline, CDR1 SGDLS and CDR2 YYNGEE.

For the CDR3, the DNA is TGTGCCAGCAGCCGACCCACTGGGGGCTACGAGCAGTACGTC. This gives the protein CASSRPTGGYEQYV. The V gene is TRBV11-2, the J gene TRBJ2-7; D is possibly TRBD1 or TRBD2 (5 bases each). Trimming cost V 5 bases and J 3 bases, with 14 bases left between them. This CDR3 contains 14 residues. CDR1 SGHAT and CDR2 FQNNGV come from the germline V gene.

This clonotype was counted many times. The genes are TRBV7-6 and TRBJ2-2, with 7 bases matching TRBD2. This CDR3 has 15 amino acids. In germline, CDR1 is SGHVS, CDR2 FNYEAQ. Trimming removed 5 bases from V and 9 bases from J; junction bases left unmatched: 12. CDR3 coding DNA: TGTGCCAGCAGCCCCGCCGGCGGGAGCCGTTGGGAGCTGTTTTTT. Protein: CASSPAGGSRWELFF.

This rearrangement joins TRBV2 to TRBJ2-2; the match to TRBD1 covers 7 bases. V dropped 8 bases and J dropped 8; count of bases not matched to a gene: 8. There are 13 residues in the CDR3. The germline V gene encodes CDR1 SNHLY and CDR2 FYNNEI. The CDR3 protein is CASGWTGSGELFF. The CDR3 coding sequence is TGTGCCAGCGGGTGGACAGGCTCTGGGGAGCTGTTTTTT.

Of note for this clonotype: A read error may produce the germline difference seen at one junction end. V usage is TRBV6-6 and J usage is TRBJ1-2; D is ambiguous. The CDR3 has 11 residues. Germline V gives CDR1 MNHNY, CDR2 SVGAGI (reference sequence). The CDR3 DNA is TGTGCCAGCAGTTACGGTGGCACTGGAGATTTC. It codes for CASSYGGTGDF.

The J gene is TRBJ2-7, the V gene TRBV5-1; TRBD1 matches 11 bases. CDR1 and CDR2 (germline): SGHRS, YFSETQ. The CDR3 is made up of 15 amino acids. V was pared by 4 bases and J by 4 bases, with 7 bases of the junction left unmatched. The CDR3 reads CASSPGTGGLYEQYF. CDR3 nucleotides: TGCGCCAGCAGCCCGGGGACAGGGGGTCTTTACGAGCAGTACTTC.

The chain links TRBV24-1 to TRBJ2-2; the D gene is possibly TRBD2 (5 bases). Looked up from germline, CDR1 is KGHDR and CDR2 is SFDVKD. This CDR3 comprises 16 residues. The V gene lost 5 bases and the J gene lost 0 bases, with 12 bases spanning the gap. The CDR3 sequence: CATSGERETNTGELFF. Written as DNA, the CDR3 is TGTGCCACCAGTGGCGAAAGGGAGACGAACACCGGGGAGCTGTTTTTT.